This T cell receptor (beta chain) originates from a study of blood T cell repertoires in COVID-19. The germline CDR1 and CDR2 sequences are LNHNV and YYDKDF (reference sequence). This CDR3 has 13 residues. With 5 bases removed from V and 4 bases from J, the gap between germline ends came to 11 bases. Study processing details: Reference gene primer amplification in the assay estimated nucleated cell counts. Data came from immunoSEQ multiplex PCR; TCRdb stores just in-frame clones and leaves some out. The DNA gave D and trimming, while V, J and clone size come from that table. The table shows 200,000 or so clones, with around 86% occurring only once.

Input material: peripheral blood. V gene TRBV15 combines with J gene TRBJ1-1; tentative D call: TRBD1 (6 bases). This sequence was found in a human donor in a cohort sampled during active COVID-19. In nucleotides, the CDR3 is TGTGCCACCAGCGGGGGGGCAGGCACTGAAGCTTTCTTT. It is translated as CATSGGAGTEAFF.